This T cell receptor (beta chain) was recovered during a study of long-term antiretroviral therapy in people with HIV. Broader study findings: Clones with expansion before ART led the repertoire at all time points. Compared with controls, HIV repertoires showed narrower CDR3 length ranges.

Turning to this clone: Its specificity is unknown.

An immunoSEQ assay, version v3.0, was performed at survey level. The protocol was immunoSEQ multiplex PCR, while the TCRdb copy is restricted to in-frame clones and leaves out a portion. This table has about 15,000 clones, around four fifths appearing once. The CDR3 spans 11 residues. Germline CDR1 SGHAT, CDR2 FQNNGV. The V end lost 11 bases, the J end lost 1 base, and 8 bases lay between the germline ends. The source of this sequence is a man aged 18 to 29 with HIV. This sample comprised unsorted PBMCs, obtained 0.3 years after starting antiretroviral therapy. This chain connects TRBV11-2 to TRBJ1-2, with D unclear. CDR3 sequence reads: CACWSNYGYTF. CDR3 in DNA: TGTGCCTGTTGGAGTAACTATGGCTACACCTTC.